This TCR beta chain was recovered during a study of beta chain features in type 1 diabetes. Whole-study results and caveats: Type 1 diabetes patients showed a moderate but significant shortening of TCRB CDR3s in all four CD4+ subsets. Whether TCRB rearrangement is influenced by HLA type was left unresolved in this analysis.

What was sequenced were expressed TCRB transcripts, since all of the isolated RNA had been reverse transcribed. Method: immunoSEQ multiplex PCR; TCRdb's copy keeps in-frame clones and lacks some. The sample has a few hundred thousand clones, approximately 16% seen once. The CDR3 loop spans 17 amino acids. Per germline, CDR1 KGHSH and CDR2 LQKENI. The V end lost 0 bases, the J end lost 0 bases, and 12 bases lay between the germline ends. This clone was observed a few times. Antigen specificity is unknown. The identical CDR3 is also encoded by other nucleotide sequences in the sample. Each population that was sorted was more than 95% pure.

The clonotype originates from a man under 40 with type 1 diabetes. The chain couples TRBV18 to TRBJ2-1, with D unresolved. Sequencing input: naive CD4+ T cells from blood. The CDR3 DNA sequence: TGTGCCAGCTCACCACCGTCAGGCGGTAGCTCCTACAATGAGCAGTTCTTC. As protein: CASSPPSGGSSYNEQFF.